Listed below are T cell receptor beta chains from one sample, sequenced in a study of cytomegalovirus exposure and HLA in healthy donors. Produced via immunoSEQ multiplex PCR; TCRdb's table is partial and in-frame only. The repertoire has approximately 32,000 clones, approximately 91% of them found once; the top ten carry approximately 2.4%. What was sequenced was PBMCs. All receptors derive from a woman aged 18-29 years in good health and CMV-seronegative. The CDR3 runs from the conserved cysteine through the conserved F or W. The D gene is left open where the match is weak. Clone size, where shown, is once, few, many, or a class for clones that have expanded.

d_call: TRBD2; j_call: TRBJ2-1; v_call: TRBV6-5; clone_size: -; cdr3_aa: CASSMSGRMNEQFF; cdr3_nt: TGTGCTTCTAGTATGAGCGGGAGGATGAATGAGCAGTTCTTC
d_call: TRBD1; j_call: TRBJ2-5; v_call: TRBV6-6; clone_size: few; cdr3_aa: CASSYSGRDSQETQYF; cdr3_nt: TGTGCCAGCAGTTATTCGGGCCGGGACAGTCAAGAGACCCAGTACTTC
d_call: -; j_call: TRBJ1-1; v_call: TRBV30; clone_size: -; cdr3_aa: CAWSVLRKNTEAFF; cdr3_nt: TGTGCCTGGAGTGTACTCCGTAAGAACACTGAAGCTTTCTTT
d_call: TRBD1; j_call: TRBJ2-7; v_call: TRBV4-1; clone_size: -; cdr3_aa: CASSQDKGERTGRNEQYF; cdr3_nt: TGCGCCAGCAGCCAAGATAAGGGGGAGAGGACAGGGAGAAACGAGCAGTACTTC
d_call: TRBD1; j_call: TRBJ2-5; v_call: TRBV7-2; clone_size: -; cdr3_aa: CASSTQGGETQYF; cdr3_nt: TGTGCCAGCAGCACTCAAGGGGGCGAGACCCAGTACTTC
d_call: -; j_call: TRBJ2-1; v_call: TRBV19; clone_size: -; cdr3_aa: CASSIDRSSYNEQFF; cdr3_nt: TGTGCCAGTAGTATAGATCGTTCCTCCTACAATGAGCAGTTCTTC
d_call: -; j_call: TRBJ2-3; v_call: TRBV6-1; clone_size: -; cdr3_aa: CASSEGSTDTQYF; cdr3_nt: TGTGCCAGCAGTGAGGGCAGCACAGATACGCAGTATTTT
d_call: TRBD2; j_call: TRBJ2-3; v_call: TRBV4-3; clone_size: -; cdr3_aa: CASSQDGLAGDADTQYF; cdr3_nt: TGCGCCAGCAGCCAAGACGGACTAGCGGGAGACGCAGATACGCAGTATTTT
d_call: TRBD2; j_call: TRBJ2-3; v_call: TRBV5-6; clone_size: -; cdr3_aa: CASSLRLAGYTDTQYF; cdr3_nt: TGTGCCAGCAGTTTAAGACTAGCGGGGTACACAGATACGCAGTATTTT
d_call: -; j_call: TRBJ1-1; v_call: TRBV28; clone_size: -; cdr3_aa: CASSLEGTEAFF; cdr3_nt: TGTGCCAGCAGTTTGGAGGGCACTGAAGCTTTCTTT
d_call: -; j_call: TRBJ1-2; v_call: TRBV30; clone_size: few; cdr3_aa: CAWSVRGLRYGYTF; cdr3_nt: TGTGCCTGGAGTGTAAGGGGCTTACGGTATGGCTACACCTTC
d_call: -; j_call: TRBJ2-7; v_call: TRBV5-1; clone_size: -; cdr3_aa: CASSLRGLSYEQYF; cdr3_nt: TGCGCCAGCAGCTTGAGAGGGTTGTCCTACGAGCAGTACTTC
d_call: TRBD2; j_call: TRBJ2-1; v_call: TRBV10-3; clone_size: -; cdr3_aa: CAIRTLTSGRPDYNEQFF; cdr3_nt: TGTGCCATCAGGACCCTGACTAGCGGGAGGCCCGATTACAATGAGCAGTTCTTC
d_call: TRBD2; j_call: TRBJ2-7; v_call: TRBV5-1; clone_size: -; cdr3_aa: CASSLTSASSYEQYF; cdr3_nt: TGCGCCAGCAGCTTGACTAGCGCGAGCTCCTACGAGCAGTACTTC
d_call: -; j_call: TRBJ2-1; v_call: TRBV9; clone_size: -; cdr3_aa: CASSVEGTSYNEQFF; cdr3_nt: TGTGCCAGCAGCGTAGAGGGGACTTCCTACAATGAGCAGTTCTTC
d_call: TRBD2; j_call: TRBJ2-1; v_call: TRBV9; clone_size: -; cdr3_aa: CASSDRDYLYNEQFF; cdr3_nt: TGTGCCAGCAGCGACCGGGACTATCTTTACAATGAGCAGTTCTTC
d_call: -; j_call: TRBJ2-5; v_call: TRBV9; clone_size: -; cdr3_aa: CASSVAGLETQYF; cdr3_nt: TGTGCCAGCAGCGTAGCGGGGTTGGAGACCCAGTACTTC
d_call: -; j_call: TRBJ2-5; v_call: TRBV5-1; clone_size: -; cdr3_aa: CASSLSTSGSQETQYF; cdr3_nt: TGCGCCAGCAGCTTGTCGACTAGTGGGTCCCAAGAGACCCAGTACTTC
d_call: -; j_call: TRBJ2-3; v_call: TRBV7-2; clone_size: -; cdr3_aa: CASSLAQRGTDTQYF; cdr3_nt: TGTGCCAGCAGCTTAGCCCAGCGGGGCACAGATACGCAGTATTTT
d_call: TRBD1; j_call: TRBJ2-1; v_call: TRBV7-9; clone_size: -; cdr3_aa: CASSSTGGWGYNEQFF; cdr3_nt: TGTGCCAGCAGCTCCACAGGGGGGTGGGGGTACAATGAGCAGTTCTTC
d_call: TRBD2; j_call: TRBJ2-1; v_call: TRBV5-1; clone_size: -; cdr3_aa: CASSGATSGYNEQFF; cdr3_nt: TGCGCCAGCAGCGGCGCGACTAGCGGATACAATGAGCAGTTCTTC
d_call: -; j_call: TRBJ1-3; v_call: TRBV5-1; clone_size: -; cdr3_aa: CASSPRQDYSGNTIYF; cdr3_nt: TGCGCCAGCAGCCCTCGACAGGATTACTCTGGAAACACCATATATTTT
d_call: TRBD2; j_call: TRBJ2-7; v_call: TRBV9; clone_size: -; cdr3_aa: CASSPGTSGLTYEQYF; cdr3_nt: TGTGCCAGCAGCCCCGGGACTAGCGGACTAACCTACGAGCAGTACTTC
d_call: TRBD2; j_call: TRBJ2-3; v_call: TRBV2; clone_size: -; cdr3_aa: CASSWGLAGRNTQYF; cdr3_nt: TGTGCCAGCAGTTGGGGACTAGCGGGTAGAAATACGCAGTATTTT
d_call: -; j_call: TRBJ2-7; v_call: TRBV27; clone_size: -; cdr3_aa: CASSLSVQGSYEQYF; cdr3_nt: TGTGCCAGCAGTTTATCAGTCCAGGGCTCCTACGAGCAGTACTTC
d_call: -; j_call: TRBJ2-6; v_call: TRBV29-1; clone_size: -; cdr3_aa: CSVWLERSSGANVLTF; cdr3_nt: TGCAGCGTTTGGTTAGAGCGGTCATCTGGGGCCAACGTCCTGACTTTC
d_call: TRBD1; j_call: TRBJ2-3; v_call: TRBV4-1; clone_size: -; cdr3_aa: CASSLTGDGVGADTQYF; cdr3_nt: TGCGCCAGCAGCCTTACAGGGGATGGAGTTGGCGCAGATACGCAGTATTTT
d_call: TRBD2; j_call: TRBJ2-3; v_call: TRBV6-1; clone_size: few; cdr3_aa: CAAQAGDSDTQYF; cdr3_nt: TGTGCCGCCCAAGCGGGAGACTCAGATACGCAGTATTTT
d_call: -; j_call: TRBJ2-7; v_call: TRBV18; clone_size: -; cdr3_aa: CASSAGQTYEQYF; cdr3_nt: TGTGCCAGCTCGGCCGGACAGACCTACGAGCAGTACTTC
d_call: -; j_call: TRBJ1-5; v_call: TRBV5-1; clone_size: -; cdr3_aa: CASSSSRTRLRYSNQPQHF; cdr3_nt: TGCGCCAGCAGCTCCTCACGGACACGGTTGAGGTATAGCAATCAGCCCCAGCATTTT
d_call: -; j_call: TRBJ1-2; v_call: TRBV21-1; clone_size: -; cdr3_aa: CASSKEQTGGLDGYTF; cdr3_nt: TGTGCCAGCAGCAAAGAACAAACAGGGGGCCTCGATGGCTACACCTTC
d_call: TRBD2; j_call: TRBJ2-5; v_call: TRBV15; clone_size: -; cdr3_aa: CATSTNGRGETQYF; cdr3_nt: TGTGCCACCAGCACCAACGGGAGGGGAGAGACCCAGTACTTC
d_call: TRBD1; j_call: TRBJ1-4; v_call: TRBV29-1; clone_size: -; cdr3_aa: CSVPLGQQLFF; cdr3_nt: TGCAGCGTACCCTTGGGACAGCAACTGTTTTTT
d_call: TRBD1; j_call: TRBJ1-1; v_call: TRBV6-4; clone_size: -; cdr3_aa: CASSAGGRGNTEAFF; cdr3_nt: TGTGCCAGCAGTGCAGGGGGGCGCGGGAACACTGAAGCTTTCTTT
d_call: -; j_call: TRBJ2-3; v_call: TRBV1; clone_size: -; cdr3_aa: CTRPGLAGGGTDTQYF; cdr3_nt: TGCACCAGGCCGGGACTAGCGGGAGGAGGCACAGATACGCAGTATTTT
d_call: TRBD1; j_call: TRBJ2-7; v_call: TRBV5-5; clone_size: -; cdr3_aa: CASSSDRGWEYF; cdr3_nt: TGTGCCAGCAGCTCAGACAGGGGCTGGGAGTACTTC
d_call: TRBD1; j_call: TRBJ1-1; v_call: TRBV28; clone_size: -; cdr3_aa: CASSLQGGTEAFF; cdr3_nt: TGTGCCAGCAGTTTACAGGGGGGTACTGAAGCTTTCTTT
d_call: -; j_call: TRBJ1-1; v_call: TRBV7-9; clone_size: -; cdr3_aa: CASSLGLSNTEAFF; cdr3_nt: TGTGCCAGCAGCTTAGGTCTCAGTAACACTGAAGCTTTCTTT
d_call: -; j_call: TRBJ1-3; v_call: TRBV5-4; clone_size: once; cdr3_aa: CASSLAPVGNTIYF; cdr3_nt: TGTGCCAGCAGCTTGGCCCCGGTCGGAAACACCATATATTTT
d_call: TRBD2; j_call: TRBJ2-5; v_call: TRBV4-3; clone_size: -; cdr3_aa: CASSPQTGTSGQETQYF; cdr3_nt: TGCGCCAGCAGCCCTCAGACCGGGACTAGCGGGCAAGAGACCCAGTACTTC
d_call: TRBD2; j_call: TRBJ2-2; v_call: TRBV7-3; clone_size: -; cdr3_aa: CASNDGRGTGELFF; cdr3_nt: TGTGCCAGTAATGACGGGAGGGGGACCGGGGAGCTGTTTTTT
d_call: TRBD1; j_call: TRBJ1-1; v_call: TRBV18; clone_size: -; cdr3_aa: CASSLDRGGTEAFF; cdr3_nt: TGTGCCAGCTCACTTGACAGGGGAGGCACTGAAGCTTTCTTT